This T cell receptor beta chain was captured by sequencing in a study of beta chain features in type 1 diabetes. Whole-study findings and limits: All four CD4+ subsets of Type 1 diabetes patients contained TCRB CDR3s that were moderately but significantly shorter.

Germline-derived CDR1 and CDR2 are SGHAT and FQNNGV. The ends lost 2 bases at V and 4 bases at J; junction bases unmatched: 7. This CDR3 spans 16 amino acids. CD4+ cells of the naive, central memory, regulatory and stem cell-like memory types were sorted via CD45RO/CCR7/CD25/CD127/CD95/CD27. There are a few counts of this clone. The antigen is not known. Expressed TCRB transcripts were sequenced because the isolated RNA had all been reverse transcribed beforehand. Assay used: immunoSEQ multiplex PCR; TCRdb lists only in-frame clones, some missing. The sample shows 200,000 to 250,000 clones, approximately 10% of them seen only once.

The V call is TRBV11-2, the J call TRBJ2-1; the match to TRBD2 covers 8 bases. What was sequenced was central memory CD4+ T cells from blood. The source is a man aged 18-30 years in good health. CDR3 sequence (DNA): TGTGCCAGCAGCTTATCAAGCGGGAGATCTTACAATGAGCAGTTCTTC. It is translated as CASSLSSGRSYNEQFF.